Listed here is a single T cell receptor (beta chain). Libraries were prepared by immunoSEQ multiplex PCR; TCRdb keeps only in-frame clonotypes and omits some of them. Of roughly 76,000 clones listed, around 57% are singletons. The germline V gene has CDR1 ENHRY and CDR2 SYGVKD. Trimming took 6 bases from V and 0 from J, leaving 15 bases between them. There are 15 residues in the CDR3. This sample is drawn from a study of shared clonotypes between healthy human individuals. Sequencing used memory CD8+ T cells sorted from blood. Subset of the sample: CD45RO+ cells pooled with CCR7-negative TemRA cells. V gene TRBV10-3 combines with J gene TRBJ2-7, with D perhaps TRBD2 (5 bases). This clonotype originated in a man between 25 and 39 years old in good health. The CDR3 spells CAISGNWGSSYEQYF. CDR3 nucleotide sequence: TGTGCCATCAGCGGGAACTGGGGAAGCTCCTACGAGCAGTACTTC.